The 31 T cell receptor beta chains given below trace back to one sample, sequenced in a study of cytomegalovirus exposure and HLA in healthy donors. The PCR had 60 Vbeta and 13 Jbeta primers. TCRdb's table, derived via immunoSEQ multiplex PCR, lists solely in-frame clones and lacks some. In the table there are around 98,000 clones, roughly 73% of which are singletons. Sequencing input: PBMCs. The receptor set was obtained from a woman aged 35 to 49 in good health and CMV-seronegative.

This chain links TRBV29-1 with TRBJ1-6; 8 bases fit TRBD1. The trim removed 6 bases at V and 3 bases at J, leaving 1 base unmatched. In germline, CDR1 is SQVTM, CDR2 ANQGSEA. The CDR3 runs to 13 residues. CDR3 DNA: TGCAGCGTACAGGGGGACTATAATTCACCCCTCCACTTT. Its protein is CSVQGDYNSPLHF.

This sequence joins TRBV7-9 and TRBJ2-5; D is ambiguous. The CDR3 contains 13 residues. The germline CDR1 and CDR2 sequences are SEHNR and FQNEAQ (reference sequence). V was shortened by 0 bases and J by 5 bases, with 7 bases between the two germline ends. The CDR3 loop reads CASSLAVSETQYF. The CDR3, as DNA: TGTGCCAGCAGCTTAGCGGTGAGCGAGACCCAGTACTTC.

The chain has TRBV28 and TRBJ2-3, with no clear D. V dropped 6 bases and J dropped 0 bases, with 7 bases sitting between them. Germline V gives CDR1 MDHEN, CDR2 SYDVKM. This CDR3 is 13 amino acids long. The CDR3 sequence is CASSTESTDTQYF. DNA for the CDR3: TGTGCCAGCAGCACGGAGAGCACAGATACGCAGTATTTT.

This clone was seen just once. The chain employs TRBV9 and TRBJ1-3; D possibly corresponds to TRBD1 (6 bases). Per germline, CDR1 SGDLS and CDR2 YYNGEE. The CDR3 consists of 15 residues. V was pared by 2 bases and J by 0 bases, with 9 bases between. In nucleotides, the CDR3 is TGTGCCAGCAGCGTTGGGACAATCTCTGGAAACACCATATATTTT. Encoded protein: CASSVGTISGNTIYF.

V gene TRBV6-6 combines with J gene TRBJ1-1; the D gene is possibly TRBD1 (6 bases). The CDR3 consists of 16 residues. V was pared by 7 bases and J by 2 bases, with 20 bases between. The germline V gene encodes CDR1 MNHNY and CDR2 SVGAGI (reference sequence). CDR3 bases: TGTGCCAGCAACACCCCGGGGGGGGCGAAAAACACTGAAGCTTTCTTT. This codes for CASNTPGGAKNTEAFF.

J is TRBJ1-1 and V is TRBV5-4; D call uncertain. The germline V gene has CDR1 SGHNT and CDR2 YYREEE (reference sequence). V gave up 5 bases and J gave up 4 bases, with 18 bases separating them. This CDR3 region has 15 residues. The CDR3 DNA follows: TGTGCCAGCAGTCCTACAGCGGGGAAGGGCACTGAAGCTTTCTTT. Translation gives CASSPTAGKGTEAFF.

The V and J genes are TRBV28 and TRBJ2-1, with 7 bases lining up with TRBD2. The CDR3 is 15 residues long. V trimming: 5 bases; J trimming: 2 bases; junction bases outside the gene matches: 6. Germline V gene lookup returns CDR1 MDHEN and CDR2 SYDVKM. The chain's CDR3 is CASSPRGDPYNEQFF. CDR3 DNA: TGTGCCAGCAGTCCTCGGGGGGACCCCTACAATGAGCAGTTCTTC.

This clone was observed once. The rearrangement joins TRBV4-1 to TRBJ1-6, with 9 positions matching TRBD1. Germline loops: CDR1 MGHRA, CDR2 YSYEKL. With 2 bases clipped from V and 9 bases from J, the junction kept 8 bases outside the gene matches. The length of the CDR3 is 16 residues. For the CDR3, the DNA is TGCGCCAGCAGCCAAAGGGGGACAGGGTTATTTTCACCCCTCCACTTT. Its translation is CASSQRGTGLFSPLHF.

The chain employs TRBV27 and TRBJ1-1, with D tentatively TRBD1 (6 bases). The CDR3 runs 13 residues. V was cut by 8 bases and J by 6 bases, with 16 bases left in between. Looked up from germline, CDR1 is MNHEY and CDR2 is SMNVEV (reference sequence). CDR3 bases: TGTGCCAGCTCCCGGGCGGGGGGCCCTGAAGCTTTCTTT. This encodes CASSRAGGPEAFF.

DNA for the CDR3: TGTGCCAGCAGCGTAGTTGGGCAGGCTAACACTGAAGCTTTCTTT. Its protein is CASSVVGQANTEAFF. This chain uses TRBV9 with TRBJ1-1; no clear D gene. Germline CDR1 SGDLS, CDR2 YYNGEE. Trimming took off 0 bases at V and 2 bases at J, with 11 bases between the two ends. CDR3 length: 15 residues. Full variable domain (missing parts from reference TRBV9 and TRBJ1-1): DSGVTQTPKHLITATGQRVTLRCSPRSGDLSVYWYQQSLDQGLQFLIQYYNGEERAKGNILERFSAQQFPDLHSELNLSSLELGDSALYFCASSVVGQANTEAFFGQGTRLTVV.

The chain couples TRBV13 to TRBJ2-7; the match to TRBD1 covers 11 bases. Per germline, CDR1 PRHDT and CDR2 FYEKMQ (reference sequence). The CDR3 has 15 amino acids. V lost 6 bases and J lost 3; bases outside the gene matches: 7. CDR3 loop: CASRHSGTGGYEQYF. The CDR3 nucleotides read TGTGCCAGCAGGCATTCCGGGACAGGGGGCTACGAGCAGTACTTC.

In nucleotides, the CDR3 is TGTGCCAGTAGTATCAGGGGGCGCGACACTGAAGCTTTCTTT. Its translation: CASSIRGRDTEAFF. The chain employs TRBV19 and TRBJ1-1; TRBD1 agrees at 8 bases. Unmatched junction bases numbered 3, after V lost 3 bases and J lost 3 bases. The CDR3 totals 14 residues. Per germline, CDR1 LNHDA and CDR2 SQIVND (reference sequence).

The V call is TRBV28, the J call TRBJ2-1; 7 positions match TRBD2. J gave up 0 bases and V 4 bases, and 3 bases lay outside the gene matches. The CDR3 extends over 15 amino acids. Germline V gives CDR1 MDHEN, CDR2 SYDVKM. The CDR3 sequence: CASSSGGNSYNEQFF. DNA of the CDR3: TGTGCCAGCAGTTCCGGGGGGAACTCCTACAATGAGCAGTTCTTC.

The chain uses TRBV5-1 and TRBJ1-2, with TRBD1 matching over 8 bases. The junction had 14 bases not matched to a gene; V was cut back by 4 bases and J by 9 bases. Looked up from germline, CDR1 is SGHRS and CDR2 is YFSETQ. This CDR3 comprises 15 residues. CDR3 sequence reads: CASSAIGTGGRSYTF. CDR3 coding DNA: TGCGCCAGCAGCGCGATAGGGACAGGAGGTAGGAGCTACACCTTC.

The J gene is TRBJ1-4, the V gene TRBV5-1; the D gene is possibly TRBD1 (5 bases). The CDR3 loop spans 13 amino acids. V was trimmed by 2 bases and J by 8 bases, leaving 10 bases between them. Germline CDR1 is SGHRS and CDR2 is YFSETQ. CDR3 residues: CASSLGEREKLFF. DNA for the CDR3: TGCGCCAGCAGCTTAGGGGAAAGGGAAAAACTGTTTTTT. Complete variable domain (other parts from reference TRBV5-1 and TRBJ1-4): KAGVTQTPRYLIKTRGQQVTLSCSPISGHRSVSWYQQTPGQGLQFLFEYFSETQRNKGNFPGRFSGRQFSNSRSEMNVSTLELGDSALYLCASSLGEREKLFFGSGTQLSVL.

As for this clone: At one boundary the junction diverges from the germline segment, which might be a read error. The V and J genes are TRBV4-2 and TRBJ1-6, with D maybe TRBD1 (5 bases). Germline V gene data show CDR1 as LGHNA and CDR2 as YNFKEQ. CDR3 length equals 14 residues. CDR3 protein: CASSRGEPGSPLNF. CDR3 DNA sequence: TGTGCCAGCAGCCGGGGGGAGCCGGGTTCACCCCTCAACTTT.

The genes are TRBV5-4 and TRBJ1-6, with 8 bases identical to TRBD1. The CDR3 spans 14 residues. The germline V gene has CDR1 SGHNT and CDR2 YYREEE (reference sequence). J was trimmed by 8 bases and V by 3 bases; bases with no gene match: 4. The CDR3: CASSSTGADSPLHF. For the CDR3, the DNA is TGTGCCAGCAGCTCGACAGGGGCGGATTCACCCCTCCACTTT.

CDR3 region: CASSTRGTSGGDEQFF. The CDR3 DNA follows: TGTGCCAGTAGTACCAGGGGAACTAGCGGGGGAGATGAGCAGTTCTTC. This sequence joins TRBV19 and TRBJ2-1; 11 bases match TRBD2. V trimming: 4 bases; J trimming: 8 bases; junction bases outside the gene matches: 10. Per the germline V gene, CDR1 is LNHDA and CDR2 is SQIVND (reference sequence). The CDR3 is 16 residues long.

The chain joins TRBV29-1 to TRBJ2-3, with 13 bases matching TRBD2. V shed 6 bases and J 0 bases; nucleotides not matched to a gene: 3. The CDR3 totals 15 residues. Germline loops: CDR1 SQVTM, CDR2 ANQGSEA. DNA of the CDR3: TGCAGCGTCACTAGCGGGGGGGAGAGCACAGATACGCAGTATTTT. Protein product: CSVTSGGESTDTQYF.

The chain couples TRBV29-1 to TRBJ1-5; a possible D gene is TRBD1 (6 bases). The V gene lost 4 bases and the J gene lost 4 bases, with 11 bases spanning the gap. Germline-derived CDR1 and CDR2 are SQVTM and ANQGSEA. The length of the CDR3 is 13 residues. The CDR3 DNA reads TGCAGCGTTGGAGGGGGGGGGAATCAGCCCCAGCATTTT. Its translation is CSVGGGGNQPQHF. Based on the CDR3 plus reference TRBV29-1 and TRBJ1-5, the full variable domain is SAVISQKPSRDICQRGTSLTIQCQVDSQVTMMFWYRQQPGQSLTLIATANQGSEATYESGFVIDKFPISRPNLTFSTLTVSNMSPEDSSIYLCSVGGGGNQPQHFGDGTRLSIL.

The chain links TRBV2 to TRBJ1-5, with D unclear. The CDR3 sequence is 13 residues long. The germline CDR1 and CDR2 sequences are SNHLY and FYNNEI. Trimming removed 2 bases from V and 11 bases from J, with 13 bases in between. The CDR3 spells CASSEQPHRTQHF. CDR3 DNA: TGTGCCAGCAGTGAACAACCTCACAGAACCCAGCATTTT.

This rearrangement joins TRBV7-2 to TRBJ1-2; D perhaps matches TRBD1 (6 bases). V was trimmed by 5 bases and J by 2 bases, leaving 9 bases between them. The CDR3 is 13 residues long. Per the germline V gene, CDR1 is SGHTA and CDR2 is FQGNSA. As DNA, the CDR3 is TGTGCCAGCAGCCAAGGACAGAACTATGGCTACACCTTC. Amino acid sequence: CASSQGQNYGYTF.

The rearrangement joins TRBV4-3 to TRBJ2-4; TRBD1 agrees at 9 bases. Germline V lookup: CDR1 LGHNA, CDR2 YSLEER. The CDR3 is 19 residues long. Losses at the gene ends were 4 bases for V and 0 bases for J; bases not matched to a gene: 13. The CDR3 loop is CASSRDRVGTRLAKNIQYF. The CDR3 coding sequence is TGCGCCAGCAGCCGGGACAGGGTAGGCACCCGCCTAGCCAAAAACATTCAGTACTTC.

This clone was detected once. The CDR3 bases are TGTGCCAGCAGCTGGACTAGCGGGGGGCTATACGAGCAGTACTTC. Encoded protein: CASSWTSGGLYEQYF. The chain carries TRBV7-9 and TRBJ2-7; 14 positions agree with TRBD2. CDR1 and CDR2 from the germline V gene are SEHNR and FQNEAQ (reference sequence). The CDR3 is 15 amino acids. After removal of 4 bases from V and 4 bases from J, the junction contained 3 bases not matched to a gene.

The V call is TRBV28, the J call TRBJ1-6; 9 nucleotides agree with TRBD1. Germline CDR1 is MDHEN and CDR2 is SYDVKM. This CDR3 is built from 14 residues. Unmatched junction bases numbered 5, after V lost 5 bases and J lost 9 bases. CDR3 DNA: TGTGCCAGCAGTATACAGGGGGCTTCTTCACCCCTCCACTTT. This codes for CASSIQGASSPLHF.

This clone has more than one count but fewer than ten. V gene TRBV4-3 combines with J gene TRBJ1-2, with D possibly matching TRBD1 (5 bases). CDR3 length: 15 residues. The germline V gene encodes CDR1 LGHNA and CDR2 YSLEER. Between the trimmed V and J ends, which lost 0 bases and 6 bases, there was a span of 14 bases. The CDR3 DNA follows: TGCGCCAGCAGCCAAGATGGGAACAGGCTGAATGGCTACACCTTC. Amino acid sequence: CASSQDGNRLNGYTF.

V is TRBV14 and J is TRBJ2-1, with TRBD2 matching 11 bases. V shed 4 bases and J 1 base; nucleotides not matched to a gene: 6. The CDR3 is 17 amino acids. The V gene's germline CDR1 is SGHDN and CDR2 FVKESK. This CDR3 reads CASSRARLAGSYNEQFF. The CDR3, as DNA: TGTGCCAGCAGCCGAGCGCGACTAGCGGGGTCCTACAATGAGCAGTTCTTC.

The chain is built from TRBV28 and TRBJ2-1; maybe TRBD2 (6 bases). This CDR3 spans 15 amino acids. Germline CDR1 is MDHEN and CDR2 is SYDVKM. Trimming shortened V by 3 bases and J by 0 bases, and 9 bases separated the two germline ends. In DNA, the CDR3 is TGTGCCAGCAGTTTCCCCGGGGGCTCCTACAATGAGCAGTTCTTC. Its translation is CASSFPGGSYNEQFF.

V and J are TRBV28 and TRBJ2-7; no clear D. The V gene's germline CDR1 is MDHEN and CDR2 SYDVKM. The V and J ends lost 7 bases and 13 bases respectively, with 20 bases between them. The CDR3 is made up of 12 amino acids. CDR3 bases: TGTGCCAGCACCCCAGGTACAAGTCACCCCTACTTC. It is translated as CASTPGTSHPYF.

V usage is TRBV7-9 and J usage is TRBJ2-5; 10 positions match TRBD2. The CDR3 has 15 residues. Germline CDR1 and CDR2: SEHNR and FQNEAQ (reference sequence). The CDR3 region is CGGAAVAGGQETQYF. The CDR3 coding sequence is TGTGGAGGGGCCGCGGTAGCGGGGGGCCAAGAGACCCAGTACTTC.

V gene TRBV7-2 combines with J gene TRBJ1-1, with D perhaps TRBD1 (5 bases). CDR3 length: 14 residues. The V end lost 2 bases, the J end lost 1 base, and 8 bases lay between the germline ends. CDR1 and CDR2 from the germline V gene are SGHTA and FQGNSA. The chain's CDR3 is CASSLFQGNTEAFF. CDR3 nucleotides: TGTGCCAGCAGCTTATTTCAGGGGAACACTGAAGCTTTCTTT.